The rows below give T cell receptor beta chains drawn from one sample of a study of tumor-infiltrating lymphocytes in primary liver carcinoma. One entry per CDR3 protein results from TCRdb running MiXCR on the multiplex PCR reads. Of some 320,000 distinct CDR3 sequences in the sample, 55% to 65% are singletons; the top ten hold roughly 9%. Sequencing used peripheral blood. The receptors come from a middle-aged man with primary liver carcinoma and hepatitis B virus infection. The conserved cysteine and the conserved F or W are not part of the CDR3 here. Each record gives: V gene, D gene, clone size, CDR3 protein. D genes are given only for firm matches. Rows give clone size only sometimes, using once, few, many, or a class for an expanded clone.

TRBV7-8 | TRBD1 | . | ASSSSPGQSYEQY
TRBV7-9 | . | . | ASSLGGGTQPQH
TRBV5-5 | TRBD1 | . | ASSLGTGGRETQY
TRBV5-4 | . | . | ASSLARNMNTEAF
TRBV6-1 | . | . | ASSEEGSSYNGQF
TRBV29-1 | . | . | SVDRGKRANEQS
TRBV11-2 | TRBD1 | . | ARSLLGTGDANTEAF
TRBV5-1 | . | once | AGISDGAISYNEQF
TRBV11-1 | . | . | ASSSRELADTQY
TRBV6-1 | . | . | ASGQIFYGYT
TRBV10-1 | . | . | ASGESGTDYEQY
TRBV19 | . | . | ASSSRDNYEQY
TRBV11-3 | . | . | ASSLGAGNGTQY
TRBV30 | . | . | AWSRDQETQY
TRBV11-1 | TRBD2 | few | ASSRRTSGSNEQY
TRBV5-4 | . | . | SSSLGPKTQY
TRBV2 | . | . | ASLQEYTDTQY
TRBV5-1 | . | . | ASSLAMGSTGELF
TRBV6-1 | . | . | ASSERWHEQY